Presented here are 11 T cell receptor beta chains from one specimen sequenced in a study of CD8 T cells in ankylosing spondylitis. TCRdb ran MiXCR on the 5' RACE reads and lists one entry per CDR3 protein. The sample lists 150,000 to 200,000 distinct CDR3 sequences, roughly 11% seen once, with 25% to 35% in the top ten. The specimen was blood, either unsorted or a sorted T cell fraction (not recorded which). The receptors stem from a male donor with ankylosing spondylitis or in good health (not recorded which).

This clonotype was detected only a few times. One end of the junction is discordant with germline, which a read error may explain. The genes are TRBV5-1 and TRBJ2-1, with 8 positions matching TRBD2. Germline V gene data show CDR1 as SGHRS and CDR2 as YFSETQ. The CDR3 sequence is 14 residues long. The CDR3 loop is CASSLEVGRALGRF. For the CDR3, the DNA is TGCGCCAGCAGCTTGGAAGTCGGGAGGGCCCTAGGTCGCTTC.

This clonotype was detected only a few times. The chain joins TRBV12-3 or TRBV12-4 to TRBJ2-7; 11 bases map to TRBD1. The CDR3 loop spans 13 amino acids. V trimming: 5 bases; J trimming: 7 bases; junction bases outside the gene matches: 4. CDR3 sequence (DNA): TGTGCCAGCAGTGGACAGGGGGCGGGTGAGCAGTACTTC. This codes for CASSGQGAGEQYF.

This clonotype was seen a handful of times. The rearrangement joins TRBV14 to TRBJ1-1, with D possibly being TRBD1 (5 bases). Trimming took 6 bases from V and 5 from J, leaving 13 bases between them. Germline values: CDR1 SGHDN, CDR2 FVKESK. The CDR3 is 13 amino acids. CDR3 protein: CASSWGTSTEAFF. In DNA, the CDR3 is TGTGCCAGCAGTTGGGGGACGTCAACTGAAGCTTTCTTT.

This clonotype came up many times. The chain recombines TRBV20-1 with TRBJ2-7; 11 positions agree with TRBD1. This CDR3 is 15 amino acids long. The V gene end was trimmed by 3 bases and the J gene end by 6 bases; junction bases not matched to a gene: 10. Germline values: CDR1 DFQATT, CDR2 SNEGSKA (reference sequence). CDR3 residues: CSASPAPGQGGEQYF. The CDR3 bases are TGCAGTGCTAGTCCCGCGCCGGGACAGGGGGGCGAGCAGTACTTC.

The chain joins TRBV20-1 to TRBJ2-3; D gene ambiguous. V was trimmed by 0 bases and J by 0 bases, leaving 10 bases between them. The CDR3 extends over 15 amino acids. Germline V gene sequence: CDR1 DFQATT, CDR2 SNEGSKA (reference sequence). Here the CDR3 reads CSARDASSSTDTQYF. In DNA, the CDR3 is TGCAGTGCTAGAGATGCGTCCTCTAGCACAGATACGCAGTATTTT.

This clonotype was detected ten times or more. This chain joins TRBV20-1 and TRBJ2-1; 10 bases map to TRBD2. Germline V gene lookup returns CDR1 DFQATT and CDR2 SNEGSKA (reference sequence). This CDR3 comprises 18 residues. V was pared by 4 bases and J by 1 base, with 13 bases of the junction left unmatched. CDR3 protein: CSAIPGLAGAASYNEQFF. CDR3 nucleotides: TGCAGTGCTATTCCTGGGCTAGCGGGAGCGGCATCCTACAATGAGCAGTTCTTC.

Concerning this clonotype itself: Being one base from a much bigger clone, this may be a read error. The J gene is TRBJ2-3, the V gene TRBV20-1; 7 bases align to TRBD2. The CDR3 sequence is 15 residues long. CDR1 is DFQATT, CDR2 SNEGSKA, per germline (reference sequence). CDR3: CTARPGGSSTDTQYF. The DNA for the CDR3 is TGCACTGCTAGGCCCGGGGGGTCTAGCACAGATACGCAGTATTTT.

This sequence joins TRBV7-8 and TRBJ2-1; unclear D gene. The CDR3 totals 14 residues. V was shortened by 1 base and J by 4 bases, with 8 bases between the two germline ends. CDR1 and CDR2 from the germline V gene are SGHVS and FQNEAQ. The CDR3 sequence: CASSLDPAYNEQFF. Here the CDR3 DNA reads TGTGCCAGCAGCTTAGATCCGGCTTACAATGAGCAGTTCTTC.

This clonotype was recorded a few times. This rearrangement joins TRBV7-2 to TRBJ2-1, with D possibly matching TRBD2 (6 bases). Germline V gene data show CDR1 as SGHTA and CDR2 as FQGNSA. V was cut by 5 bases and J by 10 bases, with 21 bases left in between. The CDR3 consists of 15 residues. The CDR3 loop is CASSERAASNWEQFF. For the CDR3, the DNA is TGTGCCAGCAGCGAGCGGGCGGCCTCTAACTGGGAGCAGTTCTTC.

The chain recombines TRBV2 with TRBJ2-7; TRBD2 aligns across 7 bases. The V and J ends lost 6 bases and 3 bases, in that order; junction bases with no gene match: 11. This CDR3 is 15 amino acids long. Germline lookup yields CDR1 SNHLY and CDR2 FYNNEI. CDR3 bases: TGTGCCAGCAGAGAGTTTAGCGGCGGGAGCTACGAGCAGTACTTC. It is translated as CASREFSGGSYEQYF.

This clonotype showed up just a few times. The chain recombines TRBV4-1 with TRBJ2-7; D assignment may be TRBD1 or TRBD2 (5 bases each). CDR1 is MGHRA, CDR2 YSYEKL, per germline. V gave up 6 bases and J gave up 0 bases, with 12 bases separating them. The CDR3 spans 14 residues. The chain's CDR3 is CASSQGRDSYEQYF. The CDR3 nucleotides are TGCGCCAGCAGTCAGGGACGGGACTCCTACGAGCAGTACTTC.